The 20 T cell receptor beta chains below all came from one sample that was sequenced in a study of radiation and T cells in renal cell carcinoma. Indicated time point: baseline pretreatment blood. Treatment described: 15 Gy SBRT to primary tumor, nephrectomy 4 weeks later. Clones were read by immunoSEQ multiplex PCR, and TCRdb kept only the in-frame ones, dropping some. The sample consists of approximately 100,000 clones, 75% to 90% of them appearing once. The sequenced sample was blood, obtained from a patient whose treatment included radiotherapy and nephrectomy. All receptors derive from a man aged 45-65 years with renal cell carcinoma.

The chain recombines TRBV9 with TRBJ1-2, with 7 positions matching TRBD1. CDR3 length: 13 residues. V lost 3 bases, J lost 4 bases, and 3 bases stayed unmatched. Germline-derived CDR1 and CDR2 are SGDLS and YYNGEE. CDR3 region: CASSEGASYGYTF. For the CDR3, the DNA is TGTGCCAGCAGCGAGGGGGCGAGCTATGGCTACACCTTC.

The chain couples TRBV9 to TRBJ2-7, with TRBD2 matching 13 bases. J was trimmed by 3 bases and V by 0 bases; bases with no gene match: 3. From germline, CDR1 is SGDLS and CDR2 YYNGEE. This CDR3 spans 16 amino acids. The DNA of the CDR3 is TGTGCCAGCAGCGTAGGGACTAGCGGGGGCCTCTACGAGCAGTACTTC. Protein sequence: CASSVGTSGGLYEQYF. Full variable domain (outside the CDR3, taken from reference TRBV9 and TRBJ2-7): DSGVTQTPKHLITATGQRVTLRCSPRSGDLSVYWYQQSLDQGLQFLIQYYNGEERAKGNILERFSAQQFPDLHSELNLSSLELGDSALYFCASSVGTSGGLYEQYFGPGTRLTVT.

J is TRBJ1-1 and V is TRBV29-1; D gene uncertain. There are 13 residues in the CDR3. The V end was cut by 6 bases, the J end by 3 bases, with 14 bases between. Germline lookup yields CDR1 SQVTM and CDR2 ANQGSEA. The CDR3 reads CSVELQRDTEAFF. CDR3 nucleotide sequence: TGCAGCGTCGAACTGCAGCGGGACACTGAAGCTTTCTTT.

This chain joins TRBV28 and TRBJ1-2; D may be TRBD1 (5 bases). From germline, CDR1 is MDHEN and CDR2 SYDVKM. V lost 4 bases and J lost 5, with 17 bases in between. The CDR3 has 15 residues. This chain's CDR3 is CASSSTPGTDYGYTF. The DNA for the CDR3 is TGTGCCAGCAGTTCTACCCCCGGGACGGATTATGGCTACACCTTC.

The rearrangement links TRBV19 to TRBJ2-2; a weak D match, TRBD2 (7 bases). V dropped 3 bases and J dropped 4 bases, with 12 bases sitting between them. Germline CDR1 and CDR2: LNHDA and SQIVND (reference sequence). CDR3 length equals 15 residues. CDR3 DNA sequence: TGTGCCAGTAGTATCGAGGGGGGGAGCACCGGGGAGCTGTTTTTT. Protein sequence: CASSIEGGSTGELFF.

This chain connects TRBV11-1 to TRBJ1-6; the match to TRBD1 covers 10 bases. Per germline, CDR1 SGHAT and CDR2 FQDESV (reference sequence). The CDR3 is made up of 15 amino acids. J gave up 7 bases and V 5 bases, and 5 bases lay outside the gene matches. Here the CDR3 DNA reads TGTGCCAGCAGCCGATTGGGACAGGGGAATTCACCCCTCCACTTT. Translated, it gives CASSRLGQGNSPLHF.

The rearrangement joins TRBV5-4 to TRBJ2-7; 11 bases align to TRBD2. From germline, CDR1 is SGHNT and CDR2 YYREEE (reference sequence). The CDR3 loop spans 15 amino acids. With V trimmed by 1 base and J by 2 bases, 2 bases remained unmatched. DNA of the CDR3: TGTGCCAGCAGCTTGACTAGCGGGGGAACCTACGAGCAGTACTTC. It is translated as CASSLTSGGTYEQYF.

The V call is TRBV4-2, the J call TRBJ2-5, with unresolved D. The CDR3 contains 16 residues. CDR1 and CDR2 from the germline V gene are LGHNA and YNFKEQ. With 4 bases removed from V and 1 base from J, the gap between germline ends came to 16 bases. Here the CDR3 reads CASSPGPVGSQETQYF. The CDR3 region has the DNA TGTGCCAGCAGCCCCGGGCCAGTTGGGTCCCAAGAGACCCAGTACTTC.

The rearrangement uses TRBV4-2 and TRBJ2-7, with TRBD1 matching 8 bases. Losses at the gene ends were 0 bases for V and 0 bases for J; bases not matched to a gene: 4. The CDR3 is 16 residues long. Germline values: CDR1 LGHNA, CDR2 YNFKEQ. The CDR3 region is CASSQEAGQGSYEQYF. The CDR3 DNA follows: TGTGCCAGCAGCCAAGAGGCAGGACAGGGCTCCTACGAGCAGTACTTC.

The CDR3 bases are TGTGCCAGCAGTTACGCATTCCAGGGCACAGATACGCAGTATTTT. Translation gives CASSYAFQGTDTQYF. The chain combines TRBV6-5 with TRBJ2-3; no clear D gene. The CDR3 extends over 15 amino acids. CDR1 and CDR2 from the germline V gene are MNHEY and SVGAGI. Trimming stripped 2 bases from V and 1 base from J, with 10 bases between.

The V call is TRBV7-6, the J call TRBJ1-2, with D possibly TRBD1 on 5 matching bases. The CDR3 runs 13 residues. Looked up from germline, CDR1 is SGHVS and CDR2 is FNYEAQ. Between the trimmed V and J ends, which lost 4 bases and 4 bases, there was a span of 10 bases. The CDR3 loop reads CASSSAGGYGYTF. CDR3 DNA sequence: TGTGCCAGCAGCTCCGCGGGGGGCTATGGCTACACCTTC.

This clone showed up just once. The chain carries TRBV18 and TRBJ2-2; 8 positions agree with TRBD1. CDR3 length: 17 amino acids. From germline, CDR1 is KGHSH and CDR2 LQKENI. Trimming took 4 bases from V and 0 from J; bases not matched to a gene: 7. CDR3 in amino acids: CASSHSTGDANTGELFF. CDR3 sequence (DNA): TGTGCCAGCTCACACTCGACAGGGGACGCGAACACCGGGGAGCTGTTTTTT.

As DNA, the CDR3 is TGTGCCAGCACGAGAGCGGGGGGGCACTACAATGAGCAGTTCTTC. It codes for CASTRAGGHYNEQFF. The chain recombines TRBV7-2 with TRBJ2-1; TRBD2 aligns across 10 bases. The CDR3 runs 15 residues. V shed 7 bases and J 3 bases; nucleotides not matched to a gene: 6. CDR1 is SGHTA, CDR2 FQGNSA, per germline.

This chain connects TRBV7-2 to TRBJ2-5; TRBD1 aligns across 9 bases. The V gene end was trimmed by 2 bases and the J gene end by 2 bases; junction bases not matched to a gene: 3. Germline-derived CDR1 and CDR2 are SGHTA and FQGNSA. CDR3 size: 15 residues. The CDR3 sequence: CASSLMGQGQETQYF. The CDR3, as DNA: TGTGCCAGCAGCTTAATGGGACAGGGTCAAGAGACCCAGTACTTC.

The chain combines TRBV6-1 with TRBJ2-2; a possible D gene is TRBD2 (7 bases). The CDR3 length is 16 residues. V lost 0 bases and J 4 bases, leaving 12 bases between the germline ends. Germline-derived CDR1 and CDR2 are MNHNS and SASEGT. CDR3 DNA sequence: TGTGCCAGCAGTGAAGCCGGGGGGCGGGTCACCGGGGAGCTGTTTTTT. It is translated as CASSEAGGRVTGELFF.

This clone was detected a few times. V and J are TRBV19 and TRBJ2-2; D may correspond to TRBD1 or TRBD2 (6 bases each). V lost 3 bases and J 4 bases, leaving 9 bases between the germline ends. The CDR3 consists of 14 residues. The germline gives CDR1 LNHDA, CDR2 SQIVND (reference sequence). The CDR3 loop is CASSIGGGTGELFF. The CDR3 DNA sequence: TGTGCCAGTAGTATTGGAGGGGGCACCGGGGAGCTGTTTTTT.

The V and J genes are TRBV28 and TRBJ2-5, with 9 bases fitting TRBD1. CDR1 and CDR2 (germline): MDHEN, SYDVKM. V gave up 3 bases and J gave up 3 bases; unmatched junction bases: 11. The CDR3 runs 17 residues. CDR3 DNA sequence: TGTGCCAGCAGTTTTAGGTTCGGAACAGGGGGCGAAGAGACCCAGTACTTC. Protein product: CASSFRFGTGGEETQYF.

The chain links TRBV18 to TRBJ2-7; no firm D call. This CDR3 has 12 amino acids. V was pared by 2 bases and J by 3 bases, with 5 bases between. Germline lookup yields CDR1 KGHSH and CDR2 LQKENI. The CDR3 is CASSPTIYEQYF. The CDR3, as DNA: TGTGCCAGCTCACCAACTATCTACGAGCAGTACTTC.

The chain joins TRBV18 to TRBJ1-2; D unclear. Trimming stripped 0 bases from V and 9 bases from J, with 8 bases between. The CDR3 sequence is 12 residues long. In germline, CDR1 is KGHSH, CDR2 LQKENI. The CDR3 DNA reads as TGTGCCAGCTCACCACCGACACCCCGCTACACCTTC. Protein product: CASSPPTPRYTF.

This chain links TRBV5-1 with TRBJ1-1, with TRBD1 matching 9 bases. Germline CDR1 SGHRS, CDR2 YFSETQ. The CDR3 length is 15 residues. J lost 4 bases, V lost 3 bases, and 7 bases had no gene match. Here the CDR3 reads CASSWTQGAGTEAFF. The DNA of the CDR3 is TGCGCCAGCAGCTGGACACAGGGGGCCGGCACTGAAGCTTTCTTT.